This entry is about one TCR beta chain. Its target is not known. This entry comes from a study of T cell responses to AZD1222 COVID-19 vaccine. Broader study findings: Most donors were white British and more were female, and clonal diversity was possibly underestimated.

The data were produced by immunoSEQ multiplex PCR, yet TCRdb's version contains in-frame clones alone and is incomplete. Of fewer than 150,000 clones in the sample, around 89% were seen once. The CDR3 totals 14 residues. With 2 bases clipped from V and 5 bases from J, the junction kept 4 bases outside the gene matches. From germline, CDR1 is MGHRA and CDR2 YSYEKL. The chain uses TRBV4-1 and TRBJ2-7; 9 nucleotides match TRBD1. This specimen was peripheral blood, taken 28 days after the second AZD1222 dose. This receptor was identified in an adult who received the AZD1222 COVID-19 vaccine. CDR3 sequence reads: CASSQPGQGNEQYF. The CDR3 bases are TGCGCCAGCAGCCAACCGGGACAGGGTAACGAGCAGTACTTC.